This TCR beta chain was obtained from a study of blood T cell repertoires in COVID-19. The repertoire was sequenced with immunoSEQ multiplex PCR; TCRdb's copy has only in-frame clones and lacks some. The data contain approximately 250,000 clones, 86% of them singletons. This CDR3 comprises 14 residues. Germline V CDR1 and CDR2: ENHRY, SYGVKD. The trim removed 10 bases at V and 3 bases at J, leaving 10 bases unmatched. This clone was seen a single time. This sequence was found in a man between 35 and 55 years old with active or convalescent COVID-19. The chain links TRBV10-3 to TRBJ1-2, with 8 bases matching TRBD1. Sequenced sample: peripheral blood. CDR3 in DNA: TGTGCCAGCGCAGCGACGACAGGGGACTATGGCTACACCTTC. Translation gives CASAATTGDYGYTF.